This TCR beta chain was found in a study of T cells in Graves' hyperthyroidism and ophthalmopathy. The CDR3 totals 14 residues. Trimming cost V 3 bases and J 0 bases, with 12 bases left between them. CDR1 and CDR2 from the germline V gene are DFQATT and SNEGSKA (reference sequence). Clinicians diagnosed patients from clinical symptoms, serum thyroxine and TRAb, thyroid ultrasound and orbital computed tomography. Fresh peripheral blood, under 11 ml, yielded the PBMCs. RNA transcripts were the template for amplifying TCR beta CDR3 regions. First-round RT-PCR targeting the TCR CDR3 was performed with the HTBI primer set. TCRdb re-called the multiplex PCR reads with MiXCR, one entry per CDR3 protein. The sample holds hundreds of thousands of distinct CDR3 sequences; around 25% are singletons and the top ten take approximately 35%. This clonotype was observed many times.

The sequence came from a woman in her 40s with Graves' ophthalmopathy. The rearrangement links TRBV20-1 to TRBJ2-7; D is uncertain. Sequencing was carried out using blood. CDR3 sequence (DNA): TGCAGTGCTAGCCGGCAGCTAAGCTCCTACGAGCAGTACTTC. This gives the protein CSASRQLSSYEQYF.